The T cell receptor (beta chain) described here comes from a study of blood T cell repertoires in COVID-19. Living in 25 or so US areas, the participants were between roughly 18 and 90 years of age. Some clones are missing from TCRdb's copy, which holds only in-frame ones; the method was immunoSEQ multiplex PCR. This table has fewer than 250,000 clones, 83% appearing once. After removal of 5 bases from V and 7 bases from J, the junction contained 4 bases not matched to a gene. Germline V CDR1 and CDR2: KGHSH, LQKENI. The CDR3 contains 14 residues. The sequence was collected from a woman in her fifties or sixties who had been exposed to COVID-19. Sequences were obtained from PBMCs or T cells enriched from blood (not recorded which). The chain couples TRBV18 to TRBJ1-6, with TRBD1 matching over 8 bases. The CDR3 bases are TGTGCCAGCTCAGGGGACAGGCGAAATTCACCCCTCCACTTT. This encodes CASSGDRRNSPLHF.